This is a list of T cell receptor beta chains from one sample in a study of T cell repertoires in cytomegalovirus infection. Their cognate antigens are unknown. From the reads, TCRdb called clonotypes with MiXCR, one entry per CDR3 protein. The sample has roughly 570,000 distinct CDR3 sequences; about 39% are singletons. The sample consisted of cultured PBMCs, taken from culture after CMV antigen stimulation. These receptors were obtained from a human donor in good health (CMV status not recorded). Some clones in this sample may be carry-over from other donors' samples. CDR3s include the opening cysteine and the closing phenylalanine or tryptophan. A D gene is named only where the DNA matches it firmly. Some rows have no size entry. The others give once, few or many, or a class for an expanded clone.

cdr3_length: 13
v_call: TRBV28
j_call: TRBJ2-2
clone_size: few
d_call: NA
cdr3_nt: TGTGCCAGCAGAAGTTCGGGGACCGGGGAGCTGTTTTTT
cdr3_aa: CASRSSGTGELFF

cdr3_length: 14
v_call: TRBV7-2
j_call: TRBJ2-5
clone_size: NA
d_call: NA
cdr3_nt: TGTGCCAGCAGCTTAAAAGGAGTCCAAGAGACCCAGTACTTC
cdr3_aa: CASSLKGVQETQYF

cdr3_length: 15
v_call: TRBV6-1
j_call: TRBJ2-3
clone_size: NA
d_call: NA
cdr3_nt: TGTGCCAGCAGTGAAGGCTTGGTGGGCACAGATACGCAGTATTTT
cdr3_aa: CASSEGLVGTDTQYF

cdr3_length: 13
v_call: TRBV7-2
j_call: TRBJ2-6
clone_size: many
d_call: NA
cdr3_nt: TGTGCCAGCAGCGTCTCTGGGGCCAACGTCCTGACTTTC
cdr3_aa: CASSVSGANVLTF

cdr3_length: 15
v_call: TRBV7-9
j_call: TRBJ2-3
clone_size: NA
d_call: NA
cdr3_nt: TGTGCCAGCAACAATCGGGGCAGGACCACAGATACGCAGTATTTT
cdr3_aa: CASNNRGRTTDTQYF

cdr3_length: 14
v_call: TRBV10-1
j_call: TRBJ2-7
clone_size: NA
d_call: TRBD1
cdr3_nt: TGCGCCAGCAGTGAGCCGGGAAAGGAACAGGGGATGCACTTC
cdr3_aa: CASSEPGKEQGMHF

cdr3_length: 15
v_call: TRBV5-6
j_call: TRBJ2-7
clone_size: NA
d_call: NA
cdr3_nt: TGTGCCAGCAGCTTGAGACCAGGGCCCACCTACGAGCAGTACTTC
cdr3_aa: CASSLRPGPTYEQYF

cdr3_length: 15
v_call: TRBV12-5
j_call: TRBJ2-1
clone_size: NA
d_call: NA
cdr3_nt: TGTGCTAGTGGTTTGGTCCTGGGGCGAGCCAATGAGCAGTTCTTC
cdr3_aa: CASGLVLGRANEQFF

cdr3_length: 14
v_call: TRBV7-9
j_call: TRBJ1-2
clone_size: many
d_call: NA
cdr3_nt: TGTGCCAGCAGCTTAGTTACGGGAGACTATGGCTACACCTTC
cdr3_aa: CASSLVTGDYGYTF

cdr3_length: 12
v_call: TRBV4-1
j_call: TRBJ1-4
clone_size: NA
d_call: NA
cdr3_nt: TGCGCCAGCAGCCCTCGGGGTGAAAAACTGTTTTTT
cdr3_aa: CASSPRGEKLFF

cdr3_length: 13
v_call: TRBV12-3/TRBV12-4
j_call: TRBJ1-1
clone_size: few
d_call: TRBD1
cdr3_nt: TGTGCCAGCAGGGGACAGGGAGGGTCTGAAGCTTTCTTT
cdr3_aa: CASRGQGGSEAFF

cdr3_length: 17
v_call: TRBV10-3
j_call: TRBJ2-3
clone_size: few
d_call: TRBD1
cdr3_nt: TGTGCCATCAGGGTGGGACAGGGACCTCAAGGGGCAGATACGCAGTATTTT
cdr3_aa: CAIRVGQGPQGADTQYF

cdr3_length: 15
v_call: TRBV27
j_call: TRBJ1-4
clone_size: few
d_call: NA
cdr3_nt: TGTGCCAGCAGTTTATCGATGGCAACTAATGAAAAACTGTTTTTT
cdr3_aa: CASSLSMATNEKLFF

cdr3_length: 15
v_call: TRBV7-8
j_call: TRBJ2-1
clone_size: NA
d_call: TRBD1
cdr3_nt: TGTGCCAGCAGCTTAGCCATGGGGGGGGGACAGGGGCAGTTCTTC
cdr3_aa: CASSLAMGGGQGQFF

cdr3_length: 13
v_call: TRBV10-3
j_call: TRBJ2-5
clone_size: NA
d_call: NA
cdr3_nt: TGTGCCATCAGAGGCGTGACTCAAGAGACCCAGTACTTC
cdr3_aa: CAIRGVTQETQYF

cdr3_length: 15
v_call: TRBV12-3/TRBV12-4
j_call: TRBJ2-5
clone_size: NA
d_call: TRBD2
cdr3_nt: TGTGCCAGCGTCCTAGGTAGCGGGGCCCAAGAGACCCAGTACTTC
cdr3_aa: CASVLGSGAQETQYF

cdr3_length: 14
v_call: TRBV6-1
j_call: TRBJ2-7
clone_size: many
d_call: NA
cdr3_nt: TGTGCCAGCAGTGAAGATCTTGCGGACTACGAGCAGTACTTC
cdr3_aa: CASSEDLADYEQYF

cdr3_length: 14
v_call: TRBV6-2/TRBV6-3
j_call: TRBJ2-1
clone_size: few
d_call: TRBD2
cdr3_nt: TGTGCCAGCACCCTTCTAGCGGGAGGGAGTGAGCAGTTCTTC
cdr3_aa: CASTLLAGGSEQFF

cdr3_length: 13
v_call: TRBV27
j_call: TRBJ2-1
clone_size: NA
d_call: NA
cdr3_nt: TGTGCCAGCAGCCTTAGGAGCATCAATGAGCAGTTCTTC
cdr3_aa: CASSLRSINEQFF

cdr3_length: 16
v_call: TRBV6-1
j_call: TRBJ2-3
clone_size: NA
d_call: TRBD2
cdr3_nt: TGTGCCAGCAGTGAGGATTACGGGCTTCGGGGGGGTACGCAGTATTTT
cdr3_aa: CASSEDYGLRGGTQYF

cdr3_length: 15
v_call: TRBV2
j_call: TRBJ2-5
clone_size: NA
d_call: TRBD2
cdr3_nt: TGTGCCAGCAGTGAACCGACTGCGGGGGGAGAGACCCAGTACTTC
cdr3_aa: CASSEPTAGGETQYF

cdr3_length: 19
v_call: TRBV7-2
j_call: TRBJ1-2
clone_size: many
d_call: NA
cdr3_nt: TGTGCCAGCAGCCGAGGACCTCTAGGAGGCACTGGGTTAGGGTATGGCTACACCTTC
cdr3_aa: CASSRGPLGGTGLGYGYTF

cdr3_length: 13
v_call: TRBV6-6
j_call: TRBJ1-1
clone_size: NA
d_call: NA
cdr3_nt: TGTGCCAGCAGGGGAACAGCGAACACTGAAGCTTTCTTT
cdr3_aa: CASRGTANTEAFF

cdr3_length: 21
v_call: TRBV12-3/TRBV12-4
j_call: TRBJ2-5
clone_size: NA
d_call: NA
cdr3_nt: TGTGCCAGCAGTTTAGGGAGACAGGGTCTTAAGCGAGGGGACTATCAAGAGACCCAGTACTTC
cdr3_aa: CASSLGRQGLKRGDYQETQYF